Each of the 25 T cell receptor beta chains below was sequenced from the same sample in a study of cytomegalovirus exposure and HLA in healthy donors. Primers for the PCR totalled 60 Vbeta and 13 Jbeta. The repertoire was sequenced with immunoSEQ multiplex PCR; TCRdb's copy has only in-frame clones and lacks some. This sample has approximately 140,000 clones, with less than 85% found just once. Sequencing was performed on PBMCs. These TCRs come from a man between 45 and 60 years old in good health and CMV-seropositive.

The chain couples TRBV4-1 to TRBJ2-1, with 9 bases identical to TRBD2. This CDR3 contains 16 residues. Germline lookup yields CDR1 MGHRA and CDR2 YSYEKL. After removal of 4 bases from V and 0 bases from J, the junction contained 4 bases not matched to a gene. CDR3 coding DNA: TGCGCCAGCAGCCCGCGCGGGAGGGGCTCCTACAATGAGCAGTTCTTC. Protein sequence: CASSPRGRGSYNEQFF.

The chain carries TRBV2 and TRBJ1-5; D uncertain. With 8 bases removed from V and 2 bases from J, the gap between germline ends came to 10 bases. Germline CDR1 is SNHLY and CDR2 is FYNNEI. The CDR3 extends over 13 amino acids. For the CDR3, the DNA is TGTGCCAGCTTAGAAACCCGCAATCAGCCCCAGCATTTT. Protein product: CASLETRNQPQHF.

The rearrangement joins TRBV4-2 to TRBJ2-5; TRBD2 aligns across 16 bases. There are 18 residues in the CDR3. The trim removed 2 bases at V and 5 bases at J, leaving 8 bases unmatched. Germline assignment: CDR1 LGHNA and CDR2 YNFKEQ. The CDR3 region has the DNA TGTGCCAGCAGCCAAAATACCGGGACTAGCGGGAGGGCTGAGACCCAGTACTTC. It codes for CASSQNTGTSGRAETQYF.

This clone showed up just a few times. In DNA form, the CDR3 reads TGTGCCAGTAGCTCATCCGGGACAGGGGTACACAATGAGCAGTTCTTC. Its translation is CASSSSGTGVHNEQFF. V is TRBV19 and J is TRBJ2-1, with 10 bases that match TRBD1. Germline trimming cut 6 bases from V and 5 bases from J; bases unmatched to any gene: 10. Germline values: CDR1 LNHDA, CDR2 SQIVND (reference sequence). The CDR3 contains 16 residues.

This clone was seen just once. The rearrangement uses TRBV6-5 and TRBJ1-2, with TRBD1 matching 10 bases. CDR1 and CDR2 (germline): MNHEY, SVGAGI. Trimming at V came to 5 bases and at J to 6 bases, leaving 6 bases not matched to a gene. This CDR3 contains 14 residues. The CDR3, as DNA: TGTGCCAGCAGTAAATGGACAGGGGGGGATGGCTACACCTTC. This encodes CASSKWTGGDGYTF.

This clone was seen once. The chain uses TRBV19 and TRBJ1-1; D might be TRBD1 (6 bases). Looked up from germline, CDR1 is LNHDA and CDR2 is SQIVND (reference sequence). Between the trimmed V and J ends, which lost 0 bases and 14 bases, there was a span of 13 bases. The CDR3 contains 12 residues. CDR3 coding DNA: TGTGCCAGTAGTATAGACAGGGGAACGGCATTCTTT. Encoded protein: CASSIDRGTAFF.

The chain links TRBV29-1 to TRBJ1-1; TRBD1 is a possible D gene (6 bases). Looked up from germline, CDR1 is SQVTM and CDR2 is ANQGSEA. This CDR3 region has 18 residues. V lost 1 base and J lost 4, with 25 bases in between. For the CDR3, the DNA is TGCAGCGTTGAAGGGAGAGGCTTACATCGGCAGGGGTCCACTGAAGCTTTCTTT. Translated, it gives CSVEGRGLHRQGSTEAFF.

This chain connects TRBV11-2 to TRBJ2-1, with D perhaps TRBD2 (5 bases). Germline assignment: CDR1 SGHAT and CDR2 FQNNGV. V lost 3 bases to trimming and J lost 0 bases, with 6 bases between them. The CDR3 loop spans 14 amino acids. The CDR3 DNA reads as TGTGCCAGCAGCTTTCGGGGCTCCTACAATGAGCAGTTCTTC. As protein: CASSFRGSYNEQFF.

The chain recombines TRBV27 with TRBJ2-7; TRBD2 might be the D (6 bases). In germline, CDR1 is MNHEY, CDR2 SMNVEV (reference sequence). The ends were cut back, 4 bases at V and 5 bases at J, with 12 bases in the middle. The CDR3 sequence is 13 residues long. This CDR3 reads CASSYNAGNEQYF. The CDR3, as DNA: TGTGCCAGCAGTTACAACGCGGGAAACGAGCAGTACTTC.

The chain couples TRBV5-5 to TRBJ2-7, with D possibly matching TRBD1 (6 bases). The CDR3 consists of 14 residues. Trimming stripped 7 bases from V and 2 bases from J, with 16 bases between. Germline CDR1 SGHKS, CDR2 YYEKEE (reference sequence). The CDR3 nucleotides are TGTGCCAGCTCAAGACTGGACAGTACCTACGAGCAGTACTTC. Translated, it gives CASSRLDSTYEQYF.

This chain connects TRBV6-5 to TRBJ2-7, with D perhaps matching TRBD2 (6 bases). The CDR3 runs 13 residues. The germline V and J ends were trimmed by 9 bases and 2 bases, with 14 bases remaining between them. Germline V gene sequence: CDR1 MNHEY, CDR2 SVGAGI. CDR3 amino acids: CASQRGTTYEQYF. In DNA, the CDR3 is TGTGCCAGTCAACGGGGGACCACCTACGAGCAGTACTTC.

This clone was recorded a few times. This chain links TRBV11-1 with TRBJ2-1; 8 nucleotides match TRBD2. The CDR3 consists of 15 residues. Germline V gene data show CDR1 as SGHAT and CDR2 as FQDESV (reference sequence). Unmatched junction bases numbered 5, after V lost 2 bases and J lost 5 bases. CDR3 sequence reads: CASSLKRGTNNEQFF. The CDR3 coding sequence is TGTGCCAGCAGCTTAAAGCGGGGGACAAACAATGAGCAGTTCTTC.

This chain joins TRBV29-1 and TRBJ2-1; 8 bases are shared with TRBD1. V lost 8 bases to trimming and J lost 6 bases; unmatched junction nucleotides: 3. The germline V gene has CDR1 SQVTM and CDR2 ANQGSEA. This CDR3 spans 11 amino acids. CDR3: CSSGQGNEQFF. CDR3 nucleotide sequence: TGCAGCTCAGGACAGGGCAATGAGCAGTTCTTC.

This clone has a single count. V gene TRBV19 combines with J gene TRBJ2-4; TRBD2 agrees at 16 bases. CDR1 is LNHDA, CDR2 SQIVND, per germline (reference sequence). The CDR3 has 16 amino acids. The junction had 4 bases not matched to a gene; V was cut back by 3 bases and J by 8 bases. The CDR3, as DNA: TGTGCCAGTAGTATGGGACTAGCGGGAGGGTTGGACATTCAGTACTTC. Amino acid sequence: CASSMGLAGGLDIQYF.

This clone was seen only a few times. V and J are TRBV6-1 and TRBJ2-1; 9 bases match TRBD2. With V trimmed by 6 bases and J by 9 bases, 6 bases remained unmatched. The CDR3 runs to 13 residues. Germline V gene sequence: CDR1 MNHNS, CDR2 SASEGT. CDR3 DNA sequence: TGTGCCAGCAGCCTAGCGGGGTTGGGTGAGCAGTTCTTC. This translates into CASSLAGLGEQFF.

This clone was counted once. The chain joins TRBV2 to TRBJ1-5, with a possible D match to TRBD1 (6 bases). The CDR3 covers 14 residues. CDR1 is SNHLY and CDR2 is FYNNEI in the germline V gene. V shed 3 bases and J shed 9 bases, with 15 bases lying between them. The chain's CDR3 is CASSEGALTGPQHF. The DNA of the CDR3 is TGTGCCAGCAGTGAGGGGGCACTCACCGGGCCCCAGCATTTT.

The genes are TRBV5-1 and TRBJ1-3, with D hard to call. The CDR3 totals 15 residues. Per germline, CDR1 SGHRS and CDR2 YFSETQ. V dropped 0 bases and J dropped 0 bases, with 7 bases sitting between them. The CDR3 nucleotides are TGCGCCAGCAGCTTGGCGGGAAACTCTGGAAACACCATATATTTT. It encodes CASSLAGNSGNTIYF.

CDR3 sequence (DNA): TGTGCCAGCAGCTCCAGGAATATTAACTATGGCTACACCTTC. It is translated as CASSSRNINYGYTF. The chain employs TRBV5-4 and TRBJ1-2; D gene ambiguous. Trimming pared 3 bases from V and 1 base from J, leaving 10 bases between. The CDR3 loop spans 14 amino acids. Germline CDR1 SGHNT, CDR2 YYREEE (reference sequence).

The chain is built from TRBV27 and TRBJ2-7; TRBD2 agrees at 12 bases. This CDR3 has 15 amino acids. The V and J ends lost 4 bases and 2 bases, in that order; junction bases with no gene match: 3. Germline V gives CDR1 MNHEY, CDR2 SMNVEV (reference sequence). CDR3 in amino acids: CASSSGTSGPYEQYF. Here the CDR3 DNA reads TGTGCCAGCAGTTCGGGGACTAGCGGGCCCTACGAGCAGTACTTC.

The gene calls are TRBV5-1 and TRBJ2-7, with 14 positions matching TRBD2. Trimming removed 3 bases from V and 3 bases from J; junction bases left unmatched: 8. The CDR3 is made up of 17 amino acids. Germline lookup yields CDR1 SGHRS and CDR2 YFSETQ. In DNA form, the CDR3 reads TGCGCCAGCAGCTGGGGACTAGCGGGAGAATATGACTACGAGCAGTACTTC. Protein sequence: CASSWGLAGEYDYEQYF.

The chain recombines TRBV9 with TRBJ2-2; 7 bases are shared with TRBD1. The CDR3 contains 19 residues. The J segment lost 2 bases and the V segment lost 1 base, leaving 14 bases of the junction unmatched. Looked up from germline, CDR1 is SGDLS and CDR2 is YYNGEE. CDR3 amino acids: CASSVSKETGSFNTGELFF. The CDR3 DNA is TGTGCCAGCAGCGTATCAAAGGAGACAGGGAGTTTCAACACCGGGGAGCTGTTTTTT.

The genes are TRBV7-9 and TRBJ2-7, with TRBD2 as a possible D gene (6 bases). The germline CDR1 and CDR2 sequences are SEHNR and FQNEAQ (reference sequence). V was cut by 7 bases and J by 2 bases, with 15 bases left in between. CDR3 size: 14 residues. The CDR3 protein is CASTRAGSTYEQYF. The CDR3 DNA follows: TGTGCCAGCACGCGCGCCGGGAGCACCTACGAGCAGTACTTC.

In its sample, this clone was seen a few times. The chain couples TRBV5-4 to TRBJ2-5; maybe TRBD1 (7 bases). The ends were cut back, 4 bases at V and 7 bases at J, with 8 bases in the middle. The CDR3 runs 11 residues. Germline V CDR1 and CDR2: SGHNT, YYREEE (reference sequence). In DNA, the CDR3 is TGTGCCAGCAGCCAGGGGGGGACCCAGTACTTC. As protein: CASSQGGTQYF.

This clone turned up a few times. The rearrangement links TRBV4-1 to TRBJ2-5; 10 bases fit TRBD2. The CDR3 consists of 15 residues. Germline CDR1 MGHRA, CDR2 YSYEKL. The trim removed 7 bases at V and 7 bases at J, leaving 12 bases unmatched. CDR3 DNA: TGCGCCAGCACCCCAACACTAGCGGGGCTCGGGACCCAGTACTTC. It yields the protein CASTPTLAGLGTQYF.

Regarding this clone: Mismatch with germline at one junction end may stem from a read error. This chain uses TRBV7-9 with TRBJ1-2; 9 nucleotides match TRBD1. Germline loops: CDR1 SEHNR, CDR2 FQNEAQ (reference sequence). The length of the CDR3 is 16 residues. CDR3 nucleotide sequence: TGTTCCAGCAGCTTAAAATCCGGGACAGGGCTGTATGGCTACACCTTC. Encoded protein: CSSSLKSGTGLYGYTF.